This T cell receptor (beta chain) was identified in a study of blood T cell repertoires in COVID-19. About the research overall: The United States, Italy and Spain provided the acute and convalescent COVID-19 samples. T cells, B-cell-depleted T cells, or PBMCs provided the cDNA or gDNA that served as material.

Per the original methods: Estimation of nucleated cell counts was performed using reference gene primer amplification. Only in-frame clones appear in the TCRdb table, and some are missing; sequencing was by immunoSEQ multiplex PCR. The DNA gave D and trimming, while V, J and clone size come from that table. The sample lists approximately 450,000 clones, nearly 90% occurring once. Residents of 24 US areas, aged roughly 18 to 89 years, made up the participants. Sequencing was done on a sample of PBMCs or T cells enriched from blood (not recorded which). This TCR was sampled from a woman aged 18-29 years with acute COVID-19.

The CDR3 sequence: CASSADRDTYVGYTF. CDR3 nucleotides: TGTGCCAGCAGCGCAGACCGGGACACTTATGTCGGCTACACCTTC. The chain is built from TRBV14 and TRBJ1-2; D is possibly TRBD1 (6 bases). Germline CDR1 reads SGHDN; CDR2 reads FVKESK. With 5 bases removed from V and 8 bases from J, the gap between germline ends came to 21 bases. The CDR3 is 15 residues long.